Each of the 10 T cell receptor beta chains below was sequenced from the same sample in a study of T cells in Graves' hyperthyroidism and ophthalmopathy. RNA transcripts provided the source from which TCR beta CDR3 regions were amplified. Carried out on the TCR CDR3, a first-round RT-PCR used the HTBI primer set. One entry per CDR3 protein, called by TCRdb with MiXCR from the multiplex PCR reads. The sample consists of 500,000 to 550,000 distinct CDR3 sequences, about a fifth of them appearing once. Sequenced input: blood. These receptors were taken from a man younger than 35 with Graves' hyperthyroidism.

Notes on this clonotype: A read error is likely, as this CDR3 ends without the conserved phenylalanine or tryptophan. The chain is built from TRBV12-3 or TRBV12-4 and TRBJ1-1; unclear D gene. CDR3 length equals 13 residues. Trimming pared 6 bases from V and 1 base from J, leaving 9 bases between. CDR3 residues: CASSGNWNTEAFV. The CDR3 DNA sequence: TGTGCCAGCAGCGGGAACTGGAACACTGAAGCTTTCGTT.

This clonotype was seen at least ten times. Because the CDR3 is missing its conserved closing phenylalanine or tryptophan, this is likely a read error. The chain is built from TRBV12-3 or TRBV12-4 and TRBJ2-5; D ambiguous. The CDR3 extends over 15 amino acids. Deletions cut 4 bases from V and 0 bases from J, with 12 bases between. DNA of the CDR3: TGTGCCAGCAGTTGGGCCTCGGAGTACCAAGAGACCCAGTACTCC. Amino acid sequence: CASSWASEYQETQYS.

This clonotype occurred many times. The rearrangement links TRBV2 to TRBJ1-2; D is uncertain. V lost 2 bases and J lost 6, with 7 bases in between. Looked up from germline, CDR1 is SNHLY and CDR2 is FYNNEI. This CDR3 is 12 amino acids long. DNA for the CDR3: TGTGCCAGCAGTGAAAGCCCAGATGGCTACACCTTC. As protein: CASSESPDGYTF.

This clonotype was seen repeatedly, ten times or more. This chain uses TRBV5-4 with TRBJ1-1; D possibly corresponds to TRBD1 (6 bases). V was trimmed by 2 bases and J by 7 bases, leaving 9 bases between them. This CDR3 is built from 12 residues. The germline CDR1 and CDR2 sequences are SGHNT and YYREEE (reference sequence). The CDR3 coding sequence is TGTGCCAGCAGCTTCACGGACAGTGAAGCTTTCTTT. Translated, it gives CASSFTDSEAFF.

This chain connects TRBV30 to TRBJ1-2; D not resolved. From germline, CDR1 is GTSNPN and CDR2 SVGIG (reference sequence). The CDR3 has 12 amino acids. Trimming left V 1 base short and J 3 bases short, with 6 bases between. The CDR3 coding sequence is TGTGCCTGGAGTGCCCCTGACTATGGCTACACCTTC. Residues: CAWSAPDYGYTF.

This clonotype came up many times. This chain connects TRBV5-1 to TRBJ1-2; possibly TRBD1 for D (5 bases). In germline, CDR1 is SGHRS, CDR2 YFSETQ. The CDR3 is 16 residues long. V lost 2 bases, J lost 0 bases, and 14 bases lay in between. The DNA for the CDR3 is TGCGCCAGCAGCTTAAGTCTCACCAGGGCTAACTATGGCTACACCTTC. Translated, it gives CASSLSLTRANYGYTF. Full variable domain (missing parts from reference TRBV5-1 and TRBJ1-2): KAGVTQTPRYLIKTRGQQVTLSCSPISGHRSVSWYQQTPGQGLQFLFEYFSETQRNKGNFPGRFSGRQFSNSRSEMNVSTLELGDSALYLCASSLSLTRANYGYTFGSGTRLTVV.

At least ten counts were recorded for this clonotype. This chain uses TRBV10-3 with TRBJ2-7; unclear D gene. Germline values: CDR1 ENHRY, CDR2 SYGVKD. Trimming took 3 bases from V and 3 from J, leaving 3 bases between them. The CDR3 loop spans 11 amino acids. CDR3 DNA: TGTGCCATCAGTGACGACTACGAGCAGTACTTC. Its translation: CAISDDYEQYF.

This clonotype has just a few counts. This sequence joins TRBV5-1 and TRBJ1-2; TRBD1 is a possible D gene (6 bases). Germline V gene data show CDR1 as SGHRS and CDR2 as YFSETQ. The V gene lost 2 bases and the J gene lost 1 base, with 12 bases spanning the gap. CDR3 length: 15 amino acids. CDR3 nucleotides: TGCGCCAGCAGCTTAACCCCGGACAGTAACTATGGCTACACCTTC. Encoded protein: CASSLTPDSNYGYTF.

This clonotype was recorded at least ten times. The chain carries TRBV12-3 or TRBV12-4 and TRBJ2-7; tentative D call: TRBD1 (6 bases). The ends were cut back, 4 bases at V and 2 bases at J, with 9 bases in the middle. The CDR3 has 13 residues. CDR3 nucleotides: TGTGCCAGCAGTTCCGGACAGACCTACGAGCAGTACTTC. Translated, it gives CASSSGQTYEQYF.

This clonotype has ten or more counts. The chain combines TRBV20-1 with TRBJ2-7; D ambiguous. Trimming left V 1 base short and J 3 bases short, with 22 bases between. The V gene's germline CDR1 is DFQATT and CDR2 SNEGSKA (reference sequence). The CDR3 spans 17 residues. CDR3 nucleotides: TGCAGTGCTAGAGTTCCGCATTCAGCGAGCCTTCTCTACGAGCAGTACTTC. Residues: CSARVPHSASLLYEQYF.